These 25 T cell receptor beta chains were sequenced from one sample in a study of shared clonotypes between healthy human individuals (TCRdb year 2020). Receptor amplification or capture employed the immunoSEQ multiplex PCR assay. TCRdb's version of the immuneACCESS table is confined to in-frame rearrangements and falls short of the full clone set. An unresolved V gene accounts for under half of the shortfall where checked; the remainder is of unknown origin. Across this sample there are under 2,000,000 clones, with less than 95% seen only once. Of the sample, 1% to 1.5% is held by the ten largest clones. CD8 naive samples consisted of CD45RO-negative cells that were positively selected for CCR7, yielding a CD45RA+CCR7+ population without TemRA cells. The specimen sequenced was naive CD8+ T cells sorted from blood. Read against the paper, the sample's cell subset or site label means: CD45RA+CCR7+. These receptors all stem from a man between 18 and 35 years old in good health.

The chain employs TRBV19 and TRBJ1-5; tentative D call: TRBD1 (5 bases). Trimming pared 4 bases from V and 4 bases from J, leaving 20 bases between. The CDR3 loop spans 17 amino acids. Germline-derived CDR1 and CDR2 are LNHDA and SQIVND (reference sequence). The CDR3 DNA reads as TGTGCCAGTAGTACCCATAGCTCGACAGCGTTAAATCAGCCCCAGCATTTT. This codes for CASSTHSSTALNQPQHF.

The chain uses TRBV23-1 and TRBJ2-7; unclear D gene. TRBV23-1 is given ORF status, its function remaining uncertain. The V gene lost 0 bases and the J gene lost 2 bases, with 11 bases spanning the gap. This CDR3 contains 15 residues. The CDR3 region has the DNA TGCGCCAGCAGTCAATCCCGGGCACGAGCCTACGAGCAGTACTTC. It codes for CASSQSRARAYEQYF.

CDR3 coding DNA: TGTGCCAGCATTTTCAGCGGGGGGCAGGCGCAAGAGACCCAGTACTTC. The encoded protein is CASIFSGGQAQETQYF. This chain uses TRBV2 with TRBJ2-5; 9 bases line up with TRBD2. The CDR3 length is 16 residues. J lost 2 bases, V lost 7 bases, and 11 bases had no gene match. Germline V gene sequence: CDR1 SNHLY, CDR2 FYNNEI.

This chain links TRBV11-3 with TRBJ2-5; D assignment may be TRBD1 or TRBD2 (5 bases each). Germline assignment: CDR1 SGHNT and CDR2 YENEEA. This CDR3 contains 13 residues. The ends were cut back, 6 bases at V and 3 bases at J, with 11 bases in the middle. The CDR3 sequence is CASSWDLEETQYF. CDR3 sequence (DNA): TGTGCCAGCAGTTGGGACCTGGAAGAGACCCAGTACTTC.

The chain combines TRBV6-6 with TRBJ2-5, with TRBD1 matching over 7 bases. Germline values: CDR1 MNHNY, CDR2 SVGAGI (reference sequence). V lost 6 bases and J lost 6; bases outside the gene matches: 16. This CDR3 has 16 residues. CDR3 residues: CASRHALTGKNQTQYF. The CDR3 DNA reads as TGTGCCAGCAGGCACGCTTTGACAGGGAAGAACCAGACCCAGTACTTC.

The gene calls are TRBV27 and TRBJ1-1; D is perhaps TRBD1 (5 bases). The CDR3 is made up of 14 amino acids. Trimming removed 6 bases at V and 0 bases at J, with 11 bases between. CDR1 is MNHEY and CDR2 is SMNVEV in the germline V gene (reference sequence). CDR3 in amino acids: CASRGVGMNTEAFF. The CDR3 nucleotides are TGTGCCAGCAGAGGGGTTGGGATGAACACTGAAGCTTTCTTT.

DNA for the CDR3: TGCGCCAGCAGCCTAAGATCCGGGACGTATATCTACGAGCAGTACTTC. This encodes CASSLRSGTYIYEQYF. The rearrangement uses TRBV4-1 and TRBJ2-7; D could derive from TRBD1 or TRBD2 (5 bases each). Per the germline V gene, CDR1 is MGHRA and CDR2 is YSYEKL. V was trimmed by 4 bases and J by 3 bases, leaving 19 bases between them. The length of the CDR3 is 16 residues.

This chain connects TRBV4-1 to TRBJ1-1, with D hard to call. Germline lookup yields CDR1 MGHRA and CDR2 YSYEKL. Trimming took off 4 bases at V and 5 bases at J, with 11 bases between the two ends. The CDR3 loop spans 13 amino acids. CDR3 sequence reads: CASSPGGVTEAFF. In nucleotides, the CDR3 is TGCGCCAGCAGCCCTGGCGGGGTAACTGAAGCTTTCTTT.

The chain has TRBV27 and TRBJ1-6, with D maybe TRBD1 (6 bases). The CDR3 extends over 16 amino acids. Trimming took 5 bases from V and 7 from J, leaving 18 bases between them. CDR1 and CDR2 (germline): MNHEY, SMNVEV (reference sequence). The CDR3 region is CASSLVVPGQNSPLHF. The DNA of the CDR3 is TGTGCCAGCAGTCTGGTCGTCCCGGGACAAAATTCACCCCTCCACTTT.

The chain has TRBV28 and TRBJ2-7; D remains ambiguous. Germline V gene sequence: CDR1 MDHEN, CDR2 SYDVKM. The CDR3 spans 16 residues. Trimming stripped 4 bases from V and 0 bases from J, with 16 bases between. This chain's CDR3 is CASSSPPTVDSYEQYF. The DNA for the CDR3 is TGTGCCAGCAGTTCTCCCCCCACAGTGGACTCCTACGAGCAGTACTTC.

V usage is TRBV15 and J usage is TRBJ2-7, with D maybe TRBD2 (5 bases). The V gene's germline CDR1 is LNHNV and CDR2 YYDKDF (reference sequence). Trimming took 5 bases from V and 1 from J, leaving 12 bases between them. There are 14 residues in the CDR3. The CDR3 DNA follows: TGTGCCACCAGCGAGGAGGCCCAGTCCTACGAGCAGTACTTC. Protein: CATSEEAQSYEQYF. The whole variable domain, remainder taken from reference TRBV15 and TRBJ2-7, is DAMVIQNPRYQVTQFGKPVTLSCSQTLNHNVMYWYQQKSSQAPKLLFHYYDKDFNNEADTPDNFQSRRPNTSFCFLDIRSPGLGDTAMYLCATSEEAQSYEQYFGPGTRLTVT.

This sequence joins TRBV27 and TRBJ1-5; the match to TRBD1 covers 7 bases. V lost 4 bases and J lost 3; bases outside the gene matches: 6. This CDR3 comprises 15 residues. Per the germline V gene, CDR1 is MNHEY and CDR2 is SMNVEV (reference sequence). The CDR3 DNA reads TGTGCCAGCAGTTCCAGGACAGGATACAATCAGCCCCAGCATTTT. This sequence encodes CASSSRTGYNQPQHF.

The CDR3: CASSLEQGAYEQYF. In DNA, the CDR3 is TGTGCCAGCAGCTTGGAACAGGGGGCCTACGAGCAGTACTTC. The chain recombines TRBV5-6 with TRBJ2-7; TRBD1 aligns across 8 bases. Looked up from germline, CDR1 is SGHDT and CDR2 is YYEEEE. Trimming cost V 0 bases and J 2 bases; bases outside gene matches: 1. The CDR3 has 14 residues.

A word on this clone: A much larger clonotype is one base distant, so this may be a read error. This chain links TRBV9 with TRBJ2-2; weak D call: TRBD1 (5 bases). Germline assignment: CDR1 SGDLS and CDR2 YYNGEE. The V end lost 4 bases, the J end lost 7 bases, and 8 bases lay between the germline ends. This CDR3 comprises 12 residues. The CDR3 here is CASSLGVGELFF. The CDR3 nucleotides read TGTGCCAGCAGCCTAGGGGTCGGGGAGCTGTTTTTT.

V is TRBV30 and J is TRBJ1-5; D may be TRBD1 (6 bases). The ends were cut back, 3 bases at V and 2 bases at J, with 14 bases in the middle. This CDR3 region has 15 residues. Germline-derived CDR1 and CDR2 are GTSNPN and SVGIG (reference sequence). The DNA for the CDR3 is TGTGCCTGGAGCACCCCGGGGGGCGGCAATCAGCCCCAGCATTTT. Its protein is CAWSTPGGGNQPQHF. The full variable domain, in which reference TRBV30 and TRBJ1-5 provide the parts outside the CDR3, is SQTIHQWPATLVQPVGSPLSLECTVEGTSNPNLYWYRQAAGRGLQLLFYSVGIGQISSEVPQNLSASRPQDRQFILSSKKLLLSDSGFYLCAWSTPGGGNQPQHFGDGTRLSIL.

The chain joins TRBV7-9 to TRBJ1-5; 10 positions match TRBD1. The CDR3 is 15 residues long. The junction had 3 bases not matched to a gene; V was cut back by 0 bases and J by 7 bases. Germline CDR1 and CDR2: SEHNR and FQNEAQ (reference sequence). The DNA of the CDR3 is TGTGCCAGCAGCTTAGCTGGGACAGGGGACCAGCCCCAGCATTTT. As protein: CASSLAGTGDQPQHF.

The chain couples TRBV6-5 to TRBJ2-7; D is ambiguous. V was pared by 5 bases and J by 4 bases, with 18 bases between. CDR3 length equals 15 residues. Germline V lookup: CDR1 MNHEY, CDR2 SVGAGI. CDR3: CASSLGAHPFYEQYF. The CDR3 DNA follows: TGTGCCAGCAGTCTGGGCGCCCACCCCTTTTACGAGCAGTACTTC.

The genes are TRBV29-1 and TRBJ2-7; no reliable D call. Germline V lookup: CDR1 SQVTM, CDR2 ANQGSEA. This CDR3 has 17 residues. Trimming shortened V by 1 base and J by 1 base, and 20 bases separated the two germline ends. CDR3 in DNA: TGCAGCGTTGAAGGGTATCCAGACGGATATAGTTCCTACGAGCAGTACTTC. This codes for CSVEGYPDGYSSYEQYF.

This sequence joins TRBV2 and TRBJ2-2; either TRBD1 or TRBD2 may supply D (5 bases each). V was clipped by 5 bases and J by 3 bases, with 10 bases between them. Per the germline V gene, CDR1 is SNHLY and CDR2 is FYNNEI. The CDR3 contains 14 residues. CDR3 nucleotides: TGTGCCAGCAGTCTCGGGACCTACACCGGGGAGCTGTTTTTT. Amino acid sequence: CASSLGTYTGELFF.

The chain has TRBV6-5 and TRBJ1-1; D is ambiguous. The germline V gene encodes CDR1 MNHEY and CDR2 SVGAGI. Trimming cost V 6 bases and J 8 bases, with 10 bases left between them. The CDR3 is made up of 11 amino acids. The CDR3 here is CASSNVVEAFF. Written as DNA, the CDR3 is TGTGCCAGCAGCAACGTGGTAGAAGCTTTCTTT.

The rearrangement links TRBV5-4 to TRBJ1-1; D is unresolved. This CDR3 is 14 amino acids long. Trimming shortened V by 4 bases and J by 1 base, and 11 bases separated the two germline ends. CDR1 is SGHNT and CDR2 is YYREEE in the germline V gene (reference sequence). The CDR3 DNA follows: TGTGCCAGCAGCCCCTCCAACCGGAACACTGAAGCTTTCTTT. Amino acids: CASSPSNRNTEAFF.

This clone showed up just once. V is TRBV10-2 and J is TRBJ2-3; D may be TRBD2 (6 bases). Germline V lookup: CDR1 WSHSY, CDR2 SAAADI. The CDR3 extends over 16 amino acids. Trimming removed 4 bases from V and 4 bases from J, with 18 bases in between. CDR3 loop: CASSASWAGSPDTQYF. The DNA of the CDR3 is TGCGCCAGCAGTGCCAGTTGGGCGGGAAGCCCAGATACGCAGTATTTT.

The CDR3: CASSLLGTAAAYGYTF. The CDR3 region has the DNA TGTGCCAGCAGTTTACTGGGAACTGCGGCGGCCTATGGCTACACCTTC. The rearrangement joins TRBV28 to TRBJ1-2; D is uncertain. The CDR3 covers 16 residues. Germline V gene sequence: CDR1 MDHEN, CDR2 SYDVKM. V lost 2 bases, J lost 4 bases, and 17 bases lay in between.

This clone was detected once. This chain links TRBV7-9 with TRBJ2-2; 7 bases map to TRBD1. V was pared by 6 bases and J by 6 bases, with 10 bases of the junction left unmatched. From germline, CDR1 is SEHNR and CDR2 FQNEAQ (reference sequence). The CDR3 is 15 residues long. CDR3 nucleotide sequence: TGTGCCAGCAGGGATACAGGGGACCCGCCCGGGGAGCTGTTTTTT. Protein product: CASRDTGDPPGELFF. The full variable domain, its missing parts supplied by reference TRBV7-9 and TRBJ2-2, is DTGVSQNPRHKITKRGQNVTFRCDPISEHNRLYWYRQTLGQGPEFLTYFQNEAQLEKSRLLSDRFSAERPKGSFSTLEIQRTEQGDSAMYLCASRDTGDPPGELFFGEGSRLTVL.

The chain uses TRBV27 and TRBJ2-1; D uncertain. Germline V gene data show CDR1 as MNHEY and CDR2 as SMNVEV (reference sequence). The CDR3 covers 12 residues. V dropped 7 bases and J dropped 10 bases, with 14 bases sitting between them. The DNA of the CDR3 is TGTGCCAGCATGCAATTAGGAGACGAGCAGTTCTTC. Encoded protein: CASMQLGDEQFF.